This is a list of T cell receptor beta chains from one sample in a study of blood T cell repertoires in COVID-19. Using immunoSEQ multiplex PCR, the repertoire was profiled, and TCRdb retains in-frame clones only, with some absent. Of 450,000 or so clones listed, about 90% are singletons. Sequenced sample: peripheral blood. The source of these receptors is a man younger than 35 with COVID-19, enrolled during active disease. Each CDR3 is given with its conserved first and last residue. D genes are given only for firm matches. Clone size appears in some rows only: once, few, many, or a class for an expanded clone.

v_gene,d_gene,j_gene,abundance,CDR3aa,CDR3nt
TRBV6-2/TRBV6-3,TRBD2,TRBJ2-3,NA,CASSYGLLFSGGIDTQYF,TGTGCCAGCAGTTACGGCCTACTGTTTAGCGGGGGGATAGATACGCAGTATTTT
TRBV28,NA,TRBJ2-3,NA,CASSLQGLRTDTQYF,TGTGCCAGCAGTTTACAGGGACTCCGCACAGATACGCAGTATTTT
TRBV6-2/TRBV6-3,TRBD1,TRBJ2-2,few,CASSYTRDSHTGELFF,TGTGCCAGCAGTTACACACGGGACAGTCACACCGGGGAGCTGTTTTTT
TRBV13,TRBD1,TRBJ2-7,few,CASRAGTGMDEQYF,TGTGCCAGCAGAGCCGGGACAGGGATGGACGAGCAGTACTTC
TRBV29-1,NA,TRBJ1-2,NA,CSAPDGGYGYTF,TGCAGCGCTCCGGACGGGGGCTATGGCTACACCTTC
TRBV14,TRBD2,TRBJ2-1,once,CASSQPRLAGARNEQFF,TGTGCCAGCAGCCAGCCCAGACTAGCGGGAGCGAGGAATGAGCAGTTCTTC
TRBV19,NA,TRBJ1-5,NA,CASGRDYNQPQHF,TGTGCCAGTGGCAGGGACTACAATCAGCCCCAGCATTTT
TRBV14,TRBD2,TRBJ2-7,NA,CASSQALAGVYEQYF,TGTGCCAGCAGCCAAGCTCTAGCGGGAGTTTACGAGCAGTACTTC
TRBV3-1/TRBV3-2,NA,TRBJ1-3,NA,CASSQDHLDTIYF,TGTGCCAGCAGCCAAGATCACCTAGACACCATATATTTT
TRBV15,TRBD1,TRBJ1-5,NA,CATSSFQGGQPQHF,TGTGCCACCAGCAGTTTCCAGGGGGGTCAGCCCCAGCATTTT
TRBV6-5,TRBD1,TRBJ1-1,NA,CASRGGPEAFF,TGTGCCAGCCGAGGGGGCCCTGAAGCTTTCTTT
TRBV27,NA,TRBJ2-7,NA,CASSFGGGLNEQYF,TGTGCCAGCAGTTTTGGGGGGGGGCTGAACGAGCAGTACTTC
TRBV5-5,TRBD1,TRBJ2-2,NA,CASGQGASNTGELFF,TGTGCCAGCGGACAGGGGGCCTCGAACACCGGGGAGCTGTTTTTT
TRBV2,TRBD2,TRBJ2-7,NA,CAGQSGSGYEQYF,TGTGCCGGACAGAGCGGGAGTGGTTACGAGCAGTACTTC
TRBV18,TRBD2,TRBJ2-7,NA,CASSPGLADSYEQYF,TGTGCCAGCTCACCAGGACTAGCGGACTCCTACGAGCAGTACTTC
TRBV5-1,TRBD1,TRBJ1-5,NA,CASSLIMGRDRGTDQPQHF,TGCGCCAGCAGCTTGATCATGGGTCGGGACAGGGGGACGGATCAGCCCCAGCATTTT
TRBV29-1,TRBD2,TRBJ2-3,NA,CSVGGAGGPTDTQYF,TGCAGCGTTGGCGGTGCGGGGGGCCCCACAGATACGCAGTATTTT
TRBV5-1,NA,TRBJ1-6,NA,CASSQANSPLHF,TGCGCCAGCAGCCAGGCTAATTCACCCCTCCACTTT
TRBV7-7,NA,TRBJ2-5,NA,CASSLSGAQETQYF,TGTGCCAGCAGCTTATCAGGGGCCCAAGAGACCCAGTACTTC
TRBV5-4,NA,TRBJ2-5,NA,CASSGGTEQETQYF,TGTGCCAGCAGCGGGGGGACGGAGCAAGAGACCCAGTACTTC
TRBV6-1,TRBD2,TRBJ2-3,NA,CASSEPGGSADTQYF,TGTGCCAGCAGTGAACCGGGGGGGAGCGCAGATACGCAGTATTTT
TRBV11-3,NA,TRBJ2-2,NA,CASSLGGSRTGELFF,TGTGCCAGCAGCTTGGGGGGTTCTCGCACCGGGGAGCTGTTTTTT
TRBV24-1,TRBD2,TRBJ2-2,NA,CATPWLRGLATGELFF,TGTGCCACCCCGTGGCTTCGGGGACTAGCGACCGGGGAGCTGTTTTTT
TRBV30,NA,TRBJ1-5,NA,CAWSRGRNQPQHF,TGTGCCTGGAGCCGGGGTCGGAATCAGCCCCAGCATTTT
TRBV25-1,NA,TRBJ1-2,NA,CASSDGTGVPSYGYTF,TGTGCCAGCAGTGATGGGACGGGGGTGCCTAGCTATGGCTACACCTTC
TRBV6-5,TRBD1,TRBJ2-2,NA,CASSYRTGYDTGELFF,TGTGCCAGCAGTTACCGGACAGGGTACGACACCGGGGAGCTGTTTTTT
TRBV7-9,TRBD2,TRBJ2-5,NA,CASREGGGDLQYF,TGTGCCAGCAGGGAAGGCGGGGGGGATCTCCAGTACTTC
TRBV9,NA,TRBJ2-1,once,CASSVETGGYEQFF,TGTGCCAGCAGCGTAGAGACGGGGGGCTATGAGCAGTTCTTC
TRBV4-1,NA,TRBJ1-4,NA,CASSQVGGLRGRFF,TGCGCCAGCAGCCAGGTCGGGGGTTTGAGAGGGCGGTTTTTT
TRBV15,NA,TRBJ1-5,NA,CATSRGSGDQPQHF,TGTGCCACCAGCAGAGGTTCAGGGGATCAGCCCCAGCATTTT
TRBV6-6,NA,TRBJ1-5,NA,CASSYNQFQHF,TGTGCCAGCAGTTACAATCAGTTCCAGCATTTT
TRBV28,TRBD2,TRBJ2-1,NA,CASRPGLAGQYSYNEQFF,TGTGCCAGCAGGCCGGGACTAGCAGGCCAATACTCCTACAATGAGCAGTTCTTC
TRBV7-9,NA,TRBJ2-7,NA,CASARDNEIEQYF,TGTGCCAGCGCCCGGGACAACGAAATTGAGCAGTACTTC
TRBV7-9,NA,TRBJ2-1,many,CASSPPRVADEQFF,TGTGCCAGCAGCCCACCGAGGGTCGCCGATGAGCAGTTCTTC
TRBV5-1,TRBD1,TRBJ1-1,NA,CASSSEGALNTEAFF,TGCGCCAGCAGCTCCGAGGGGGCCTTGAACACTGAAGCTTTCTTT
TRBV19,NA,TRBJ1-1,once,CASSIAGRMNTEAFF,TGTGCCAGTAGTATAGCAGGCAGAATGAACACTGAAGCTTTCTTT
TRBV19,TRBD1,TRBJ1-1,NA,CASSLDRVQSEAFF,TGTGCCAGTAGTCTTGACAGGGTCCAGAGTGAAGCTTTCTTT
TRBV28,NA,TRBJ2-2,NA,CASSLLGRSGTGELFF,TGTGCCAGCAGTTTATTGGGTAGGAGCGGGACCGGGGAGCTGTTTTTT
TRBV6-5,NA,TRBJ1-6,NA,CASSYQEVSPLHF,TGTGCCAGCAGTTACCAAGAGGTTTCACCCCTCCACTTT
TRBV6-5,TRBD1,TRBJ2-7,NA,CASSYSPGQTYEQYF,TGTGCCAGCAGTTATTCACCGGGACAGACCTACGAGCAGTACTTT
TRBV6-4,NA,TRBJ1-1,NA,CASRKGGANPNTEAFF,TGTGCCAGCAGGAAAGGCGGGGCCAACCCCAACACTGAAGCTTTCTTT
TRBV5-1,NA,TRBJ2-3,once,CASSLYVVGVTSTDTQYF,TGCGCCAGCAGCTTGTATGTTGTAGGGGTGACTAGCACAGATACGCAGTATTTT
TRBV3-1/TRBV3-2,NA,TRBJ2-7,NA,CASSQEVGVYEQYF,TGTGCCAGCAGCCAAGAAGTGGGAGTCTACGAGCAGTACTTC
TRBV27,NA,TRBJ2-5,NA,CASSSAVEGGYQETQYF,TGTGCCAGCAGTTCTGCCGTAGAGGGGGGGTACCAAGAGACCCAGTACTTC
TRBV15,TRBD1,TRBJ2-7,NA,CATSSYVRTGGHEQYF,TGTGCCACCAGCAGTTACGTCCGGACAGGGGGTCACGAGCAGTACTTC
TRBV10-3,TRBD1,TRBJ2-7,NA,CAIMGQSGEQYF,TGTGCCATCATGGGACAGTCCGGCGAGCAGTACTTC
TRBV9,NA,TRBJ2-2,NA,CASSPGDYLTHTGELFF,TGTGCCAGCAGTCCCGGTGACTACCTAACCCACACCGGGGAGCTGTTTTTT
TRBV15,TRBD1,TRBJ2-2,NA,CATSRQGQLANTGELFF,TGTGCCACCAGCAGACAGGGACAGCTCGCGAACACCGGGGAGCTGTTTTTT
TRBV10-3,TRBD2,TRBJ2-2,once,CATSTSPNTGELFF,TGTGCCACCTCGACTAGCCCGAACACCGGGGAGCTGTTTTTT
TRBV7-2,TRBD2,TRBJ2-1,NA,CASSGPGLAGLEQFF,TGTGCCAGCAGCGGACCGGGACTAGCGGGACTTGAGCAGTTCTTC
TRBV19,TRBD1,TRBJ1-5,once,CASSIATGDQPQHF,TGTGCCAGTAGTATAGCTACAGGGGATCAGCCCCAGCATTTT
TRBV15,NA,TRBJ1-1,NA,CATSSRDTQRVGFF,TGTGCCACCAGTTCTAGAGACACCCAGAGGGTGGGTTTCTTT
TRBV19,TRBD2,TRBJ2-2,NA,CASITSGMAGELFF,TGTGCCAGTATTACTAGCGGGATGGCCGGGGAGCTGTTTTTT